This T cell receptor beta chain emerged from a study of blood T cells in healthy people across ages. Combining a sample-barcoded 5' primer with a J-beta primer mix, a second PCR ran for about 6 to 12 cycles. Every single cDNA molecule received a tag from a template-switch adaptor with 12 random nucleotides. In TCRdb, the 5' RACE reads were re-called with MiXCR into one record per CDR3 protein. The repertoire holds roughly 1.9 million distinct CDR3 sequences, with around 42% as singletons. V lost 2 bases and J lost 8, with 30 bases in between. The CDR3 has 19 residues. Germline CDR1 reads MNHEY; CDR2 reads SVGAGI.

The receptor's source is a human donor in good health. V usage is TRBV6-5 and J usage is TRBJ1-1, with D hard to call. The sequenced sample consisted of blood. The CDR3 sequence is CASSYGPGSQEFLGSEAFF. The CDR3 coding sequence is TGTGCCAGCAGTTACGGCCCCGGTTCTCAGGAGTTTTTAGGGTCGGAAGCTTTCTTT.